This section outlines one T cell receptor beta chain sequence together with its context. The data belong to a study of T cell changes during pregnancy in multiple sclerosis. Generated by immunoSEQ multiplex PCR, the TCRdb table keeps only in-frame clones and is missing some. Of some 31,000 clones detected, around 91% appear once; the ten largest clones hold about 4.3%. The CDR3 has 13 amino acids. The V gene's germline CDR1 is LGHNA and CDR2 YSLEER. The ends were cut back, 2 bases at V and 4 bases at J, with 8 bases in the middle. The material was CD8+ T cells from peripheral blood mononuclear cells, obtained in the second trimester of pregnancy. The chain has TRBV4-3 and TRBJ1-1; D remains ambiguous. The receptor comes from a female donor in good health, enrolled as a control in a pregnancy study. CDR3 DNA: TGCGCCAGCAGCCAACTCCTGGCCACTGAAGCTTTCTTT. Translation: CASSQLLATEAFF.